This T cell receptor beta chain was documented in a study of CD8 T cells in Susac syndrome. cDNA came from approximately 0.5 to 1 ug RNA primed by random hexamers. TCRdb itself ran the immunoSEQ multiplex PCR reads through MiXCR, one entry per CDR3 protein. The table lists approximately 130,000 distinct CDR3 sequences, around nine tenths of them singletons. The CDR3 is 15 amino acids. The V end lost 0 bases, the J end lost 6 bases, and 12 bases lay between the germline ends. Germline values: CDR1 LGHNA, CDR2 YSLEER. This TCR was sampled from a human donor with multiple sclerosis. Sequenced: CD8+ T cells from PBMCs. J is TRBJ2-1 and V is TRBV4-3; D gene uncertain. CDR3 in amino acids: CASSQDRWSPNEQFF. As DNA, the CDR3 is TGCGCCAGCAGCCAAGATCGGTGGAGCCCCAATGAGCAGTTCTTC.